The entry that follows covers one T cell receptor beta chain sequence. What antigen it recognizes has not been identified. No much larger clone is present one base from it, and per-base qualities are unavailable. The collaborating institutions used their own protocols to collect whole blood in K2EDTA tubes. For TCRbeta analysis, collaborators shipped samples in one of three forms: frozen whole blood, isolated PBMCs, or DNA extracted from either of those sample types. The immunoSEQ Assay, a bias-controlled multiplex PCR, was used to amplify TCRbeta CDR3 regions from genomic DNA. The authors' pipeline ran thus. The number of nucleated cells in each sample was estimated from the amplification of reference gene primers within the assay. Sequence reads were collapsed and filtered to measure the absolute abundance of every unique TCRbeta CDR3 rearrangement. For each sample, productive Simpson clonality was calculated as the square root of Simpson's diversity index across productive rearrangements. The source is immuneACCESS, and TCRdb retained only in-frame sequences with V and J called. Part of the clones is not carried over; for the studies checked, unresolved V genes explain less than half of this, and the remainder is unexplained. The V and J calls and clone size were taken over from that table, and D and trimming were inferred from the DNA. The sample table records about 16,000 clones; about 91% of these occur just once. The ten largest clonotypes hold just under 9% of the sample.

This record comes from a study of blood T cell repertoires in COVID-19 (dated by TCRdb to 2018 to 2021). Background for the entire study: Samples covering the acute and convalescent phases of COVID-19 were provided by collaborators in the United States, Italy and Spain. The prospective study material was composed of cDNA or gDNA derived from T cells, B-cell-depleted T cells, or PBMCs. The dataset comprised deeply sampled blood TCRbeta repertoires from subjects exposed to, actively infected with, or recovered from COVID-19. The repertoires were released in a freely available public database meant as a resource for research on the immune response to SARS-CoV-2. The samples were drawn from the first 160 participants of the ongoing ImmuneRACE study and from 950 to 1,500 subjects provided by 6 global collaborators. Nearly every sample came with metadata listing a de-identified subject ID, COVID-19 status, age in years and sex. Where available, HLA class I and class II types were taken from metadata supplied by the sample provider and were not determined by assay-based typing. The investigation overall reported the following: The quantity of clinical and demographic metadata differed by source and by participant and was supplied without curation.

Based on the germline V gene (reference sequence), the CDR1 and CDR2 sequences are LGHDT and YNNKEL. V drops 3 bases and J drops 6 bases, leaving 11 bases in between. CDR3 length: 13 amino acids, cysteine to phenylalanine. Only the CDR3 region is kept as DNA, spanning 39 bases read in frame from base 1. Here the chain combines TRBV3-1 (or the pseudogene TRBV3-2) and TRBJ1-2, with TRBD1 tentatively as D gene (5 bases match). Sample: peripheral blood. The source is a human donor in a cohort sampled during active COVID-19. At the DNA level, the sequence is TGTGCCAGCAGCCAGCGGGGCGCCAATGGCTACACCTTC. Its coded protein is CASSQRGANGYTF.